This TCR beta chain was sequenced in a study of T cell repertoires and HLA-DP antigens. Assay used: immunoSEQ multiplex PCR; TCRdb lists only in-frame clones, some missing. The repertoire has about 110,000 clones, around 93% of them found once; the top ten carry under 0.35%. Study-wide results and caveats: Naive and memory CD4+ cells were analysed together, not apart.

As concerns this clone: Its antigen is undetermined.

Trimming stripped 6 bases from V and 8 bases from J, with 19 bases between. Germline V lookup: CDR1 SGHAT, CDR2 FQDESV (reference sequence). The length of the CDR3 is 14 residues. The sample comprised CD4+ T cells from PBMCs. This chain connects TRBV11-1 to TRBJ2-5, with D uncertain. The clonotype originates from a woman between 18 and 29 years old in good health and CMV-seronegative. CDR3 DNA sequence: TGTGCCAGCAGTTTTAACAGTCCCCCAGGAACCCAGTACTTC. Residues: CASSFNSPPGTQYF.